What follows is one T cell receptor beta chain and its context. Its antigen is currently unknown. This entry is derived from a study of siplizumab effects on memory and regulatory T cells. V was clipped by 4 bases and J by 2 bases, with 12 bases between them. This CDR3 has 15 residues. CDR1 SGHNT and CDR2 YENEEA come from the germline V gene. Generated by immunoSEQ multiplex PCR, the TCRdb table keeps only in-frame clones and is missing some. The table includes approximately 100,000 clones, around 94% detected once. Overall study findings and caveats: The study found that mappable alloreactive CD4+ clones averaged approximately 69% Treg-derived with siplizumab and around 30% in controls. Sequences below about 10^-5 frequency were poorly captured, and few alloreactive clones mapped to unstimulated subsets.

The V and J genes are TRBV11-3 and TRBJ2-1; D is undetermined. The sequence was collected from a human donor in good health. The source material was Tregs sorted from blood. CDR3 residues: CASSSRSNPYNEQFF. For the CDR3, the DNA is TGTGCCAGCAGCTCTAGATCAAACCCCTACAATGAGCAGTTCTTC.